This entry lists 5 T cell receptor beta chains sequenced from one sample in a study of cytomegalovirus exposure and HLA in healthy donors. Clones were sequenced by immunoSEQ multiplex PCR, and TCRdb holds only the in-frame ones, with some missing. The table includes about 150,000 clones, roughly 89% detected once. The sample comprised PBMCs. The receptors originated from a woman aged 18-35 years in good health and CMV-seropositive.

The chain recombines TRBV6-1 with TRBJ2-7; D perhaps matches TRBD2 (6 bases). V shed 6 bases and J shed 6 bases, with 12 bases lying between them. The CDR3 totals 12 residues. Germline CDR1 reads MNHNS; CDR2 reads SASEGT. This CDR3 is CASRTGTPEQYF. In DNA form, the CDR3 reads TGTGCCAGCAGGACGGGGACTCCCGAGCAGTACTTC.

V gene TRBV10-3 combines with J gene TRBJ1-1, with no clear D. This CDR3 has 13 residues. CDR1 ENHRY and CDR2 SYGVKD come from the germline V gene. Trimming left V 3 bases short and J 3 bases short, with 8 bases between. In DNA, the CDR3 is TGTGCCATCAGTGACTGGAGCGACACTGAAGCTTTCTTT. Protein sequence: CAISDWSDTEAFF.

CDR3 loop: CASSSGVAGGINEQFF. The DNA for the CDR3 is TGTGCCAGCAGCTCAGGGGTAGCGGGGGGCATCAATGAGCAGTTCTTC. The chain uses TRBV7-3 and TRBJ2-1; 10 nucleotides line up with TRBD2. There are 16 residues in the CDR3. The J segment lost 6 bases and the V segment lost 4 bases, leaving 9 bases of the junction unmatched. Per germline, CDR1 SGHTA and CDR2 FQGTGA.

For this clone: This specimen includes other DNA sequences encoding the same CDR3. The chain uses TRBV11-2 and TRBJ1-1, with D maybe TRBD1 (6 bases). V was clipped by 4 bases and J by 1 base, with 10 bases between them. The CDR3 length is 14 residues. Germline CDR1 and CDR2: SGHAT and FQNNGV. Written as DNA, the CDR3 is TGTGCCAGCAGCTCGCTGGACAGGAACACTGAAGCTTTCTTT. It encodes CASSSLDRNTEAFF.

About this clone itself: Other nucleotide sequences from this sample produce the same CDR3. The chain carries TRBV6-5 and TRBJ1-1; D is unresolved. The CDR3 covers 13 residues. The ends were cut back, 4 bases at V and 0 bases at J, with 6 bases in the middle. CDR1 and CDR2 (germline): MNHEY, SVGAGI. CDR3 sequence reads: CASSSTVNTEAFF. CDR3 in DNA: TGTGCCAGCAGTTCAACAGTGAACACTGAAGCTTTCTTT.